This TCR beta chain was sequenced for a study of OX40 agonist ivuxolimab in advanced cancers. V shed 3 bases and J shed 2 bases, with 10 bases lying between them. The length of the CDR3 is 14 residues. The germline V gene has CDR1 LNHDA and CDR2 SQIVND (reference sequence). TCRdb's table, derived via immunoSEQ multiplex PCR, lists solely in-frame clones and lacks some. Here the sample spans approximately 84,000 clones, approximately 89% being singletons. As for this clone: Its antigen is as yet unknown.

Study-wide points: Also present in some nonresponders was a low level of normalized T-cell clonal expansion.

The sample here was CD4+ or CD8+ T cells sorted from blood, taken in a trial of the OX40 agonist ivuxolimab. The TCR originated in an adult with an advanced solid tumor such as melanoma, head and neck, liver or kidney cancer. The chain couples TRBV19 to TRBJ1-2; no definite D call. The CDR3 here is CASSISVGNYGYTF. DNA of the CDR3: TGTGCCAGTAGTATCTCTGTCGGCAACTATGGCTACACCTTC.